The clone carrying this T cell receptor beta chain turned up a few times. The CDR3 has 15 residues. Losses at the gene ends were 0 bases for V and 2 bases for J; bases not matched to a gene: 4. The germline V gene encodes CDR1 SGHKS and CDR2 YYEKEE (reference sequence). This sample was taken from a study of patients and donors after allogeneic stem cell transplantation. TCRdb redid the calling of the RT-PCR reads with MiXCR, one entry per CDR3 protein. This table holds some 150,000 distinct CDR3 sequences, about 40% found once. The sequence came from a human donor who was either an allogeneic HSCT recipient or a stem cell or donor lymphocyte infusion donor (not recorded which). It is not recorded whose cells these are; they may come from a transplant donor. The material sequenced was blood, either unsorted or a sorted T cell fraction (not recorded which). This rearrangement joins TRBV5-5 to TRBJ2-7; TRBD1 aligns across 8 bases. CDR3 sequence reads: CASSLGQGRPYEQYV. In DNA, the CDR3 is TGTGCCAGCAGCTTGGGACAGGGGCGTCCCTACGAGCAGTACGTC.